The 27 T cell receptor beta chains in this list originate from one sample, sequenced in a study of cytomegalovirus exposure and HLA in healthy donors. PCR used 60 Vbeta primers and 13 Jbeta primers. Profiled with immunoSEQ multiplex PCR; TCRdb holds only in-frame clones, not every one. The table has about 160,000 clones, around 81% seen once. The sample taken for sequencing was PBMCs. These receptors were taken from a woman aged 50 to 60 in good health and CMV-seronegative.

The table lists this clone with a few counts. V and J are TRBV11-2 and TRBJ1-4; 12 bases match TRBD1. V trimming: 4 bases; J trimming: 4 bases; junction bases outside the gene matches: 7. The CDR3 sequence is 17 residues long. The germline V gene encodes CDR1 SGHAT and CDR2 FQNNGV. CDR3 bases: TGTGCCAGCAGCTCGGGACAGGGGGCTGCAGTTAATGAAAAACTGTTTTTT. As protein: CASSSGQGAAVNEKLFF.

In its sample, this clone was seen once. The chain carries TRBV28 and TRBJ2-5, with 11 bases lining up with TRBD2. V trimming: 3 bases; J trimming: 5 bases; junction bases outside the gene matches: 5. Germline V CDR1 and CDR2: MDHEN, SYDVKM. This CDR3 is built from 15 residues. CDR3 protein: CASSLTSGIRETQYF. The CDR3 region has the DNA TGTGCCAGCAGTTTGACTAGCGGGATCCGGGAGACCCAGTACTTC.

The V gene is TRBV7-9, the J gene TRBJ2-1, with TRBD2 identical over 12 bases. The CDR3 contains 14 residues. The germline CDR1 and CDR2 sequences are SEHNR and FQNEAQ (reference sequence). The J segment lost 6 bases and the V segment lost 6 bases, leaving 3 bases of the junction unmatched. CDR3 bases: TGTGCCAGCAGACAACTAGCGGGGGGCAATGAGCAGTTCTTC. Translated, it gives CASRQLAGGNEQFF.

J is TRBJ2-7 and V is TRBV6-1; 9 bases line up with TRBD2. This CDR3 has 15 amino acids. Per germline, CDR1 MNHNS and CDR2 SASEGT. The V gene end was trimmed by 3 bases and the J gene end by 1 base; junction bases not matched to a gene: 4. CDR3 bases: TGTGCCAGCAGTGATCGGCTAGCGGGGTCCTACGAGCAGTACTTC. It yields the protein CASSDRLAGSYEQYF.

The chain uses TRBV13 and TRBJ2-2, with TRBD2 matching over 13 bases. The germline V gene encodes CDR1 PRHDT and CDR2 FYEKMQ (reference sequence). CDR3 length: 15 residues. J was trimmed by 8 bases and V by 5 bases; bases with no gene match: 5. The CDR3 is CASSQGLAGVGELFF. In DNA form, the CDR3 reads TGTGCCAGCAGCCAAGGACTAGCGGGAGTGGGGGAGCTGTTTTTT.

This clone has only a few counts. The gene calls are TRBV6-1 and TRBJ2-5; D might be TRBD1 (5 bases). Between the trimmed V and J ends, which lost 2 bases and 5 bases, there was a span of 12 bases. This CDR3 region has 14 residues. CDR1 and CDR2 (germline): MNHNS, SASEGT. CDR3 sequence reads: CASSEYQGLETQYF. The CDR3 DNA reads as TGTGCCAGCAGTGAATATCAGGGATTGGAGACCCAGTACTTC.

The chain couples TRBV2 to TRBJ2-1, with D possibly TRBD2 on 5 matching bases. V lost 2 bases and J 9 bases, leaving 14 bases between the germline ends. CDR1 is SNHLY, CDR2 FYNNEI, per germline. CDR3 length: 14 residues. CDR3 bases: TGTGCCAGCAGTGAATCAAGACCCGAGGGTGAGCAGTTCTTC. It is translated as CASSESRPEGEQFF.

The sample holds one count of this clone. The chain couples TRBV9 to TRBJ2-3, with D possibly being TRBD2 (6 bases). Trimming removed 4 bases from V and 5 bases from J, with 11 bases in between. The germline V gene has CDR1 SGDLS and CDR2 YYNGEE. CDR3 length: 13 amino acids. This CDR3 is CASSISGKDTQYF. The CDR3 DNA follows: TGTGCCAGCAGCATTAGCGGTAAAGATACGCAGTATTTT.

The chain uses TRBV7-9 and TRBJ1-2, with D hard to call. The CDR3 is made up of 14 amino acids. The germline CDR1 and CDR2 sequences are SEHNR and FQNEAQ (reference sequence). Trimming removed 5 bases from V and 2 bases from J, with 12 bases in between. CDR3 coding DNA: TGTGCCAGCAGCCCGTCGGTTTCCAACTATGGCTACACCTTC. It specifies CASSPSVSNYGYTF.

The sample holds one count of this clone. The V call is TRBV4-1, the J call TRBJ2-4, with a tentative D call TRBD2 (5 bases). In germline, CDR1 is MGHRA, CDR2 YSYEKL. The CDR3 length is 17 residues. Trimming removed 0 bases from V and 5 bases from J, with 17 bases in between. CDR3 sequence (DNA): TGCGCCAGCAGCCAAGATCGCGGGCTAACGGAGGAAAACATTCAGTACTTC. Residues: CASSQDRGLTEENIQYF.

V and J are TRBV6-1 and TRBJ2-7; TRBD2 might be the D (5 bases). This CDR3 has 13 amino acids. Germline V gene lookup returns CDR1 MNHNS and CDR2 SASEGT. The V end lost 6 bases, the J end lost 6 bases, and 15 bases lay between the germline ends. The CDR3 coding sequence is TGTGCCAGCAGCGCACCTAACCGGGGCGAGCAGTACTTC. Its protein is CASSAPNRGEQYF.

This chain uses TRBV15 with TRBJ2-7; 8 nucleotides match TRBD2. The germline V gene encodes CDR1 LNHNV and CDR2 YYDKDF (reference sequence). The CDR3 has 17 residues. The J segment lost 4 bases and the V segment lost 1 base, leaving 12 bases of the junction unmatched. CDR3 DNA: TGTGCCACCAGCAGAGTCTTCTTCGCAGCGGGAGTTTACGAGCAGTACTTC. This sequence encodes CATSRVFFAAGVYEQYF.

The rearrangement uses TRBV19 and TRBJ2-2; 9 bases fit TRBD2. The CDR3 covers 16 residues. J lost 4 bases, V lost 3 bases, and 6 bases had no gene match. Germline CDR1 LNHDA, CDR2 SQIVND (reference sequence). CDR3 DNA: TGTGCCAGTAGTATGGTAGCGGGAGATAGCACCGGGGAGCTGTTTTTT. It translates to CASSMVAGDSTGELFF.

This chain joins TRBV27 and TRBJ1-4, with TRBD1 identical over 11 bases. The CDR3 has 16 amino acids. The germline V gene has CDR1 MNHEY and CDR2 SMNVEV (reference sequence). V dropped 8 bases and J dropped 7; count of bases not matched to a gene: 12. The CDR3 nucleotides are TGTGCCAGCTCCCCTTGGGGCGGGACAGGGGGTGAAAAACTGTTTTTT. Residues: CASSPWGGTGGEKLFF.

The chain is built from TRBV11-3 and TRBJ2-1; 8 bases align to TRBD2. CDR3 length equals 14 residues. CDR1 SGHNT and CDR2 YENEEA come from the germline V gene. V was pared by 1 base and J by 5 bases, with 1 base of the junction left unmatched. CDR3 protein: CASSLGLANNEQFF. The CDR3 DNA reads TGTGCCAGCAGCTTAGGACTAGCGAACAATGAGCAGTTCTTC. Based on the CDR3 plus reference TRBV11-3 and TRBJ2-1, the full variable domain is EAGVVQSPRYKIIEKKQPVAFWCNPISGHNTLYWYLQNLGQGPELLIRYENEEAVDDSQLPKDRFSAERLKGVDSTLKIQPAELGDSAVYLCASSLGLANNEQFFGPGTRLTVL.

The chain carries TRBV6-5 and TRBJ2-3, with TRBD1 matching 9 bases. V lost 6 bases and J lost 6; bases outside the gene matches: 10. Germline loops: CDR1 MNHEY, CDR2 SVGAGI. CDR3 length: 15 residues. The chain's CDR3 is CASSPGTGIRDTQYF. DNA of the CDR3: TGTGCCAGCAGCCCCGGGACAGGGATCCGGGATACGCAGTATTTT.

This clone was counted only a few times. The V and J genes are TRBV28 and TRBJ1-2, with D unresolved. This CDR3 has 14 residues. Between the trimmed V and J ends, which lost 5 bases and 2 bases, there was a span of 12 bases. Germline V gene lookup returns CDR1 MDHEN and CDR2 SYDVKM. The CDR3 nucleotides read TGTGCCAGCAGTCCAACGGGAGCGAACTATGGCTACACCTTC. Translation: CASSPTGANYGYTF.

The rearrangement links TRBV5-4 to TRBJ2-3; D not resolved. This CDR3 has 14 amino acids. Germline lookup yields CDR1 SGHNT and CDR2 YYREEE (reference sequence). Trimming took off 4 bases at V and 11 bases at J, with 20 bases between the two ends. CDR3 residues: CASSPGAVPPLQYF. CDR3 sequence (DNA): TGTGCCAGCAGCCCCGGAGCCGTCCCCCCCTTGCAGTATTTT.

This clone was found once. The chain recombines TRBV10-3 with TRBJ1-1, with 7 bases matching TRBD1. Per the germline V gene, CDR1 is ENHRY and CDR2 is SYGVKD. V lost 0 bases and J lost 0; bases outside the gene matches: 4. This CDR3 region has 16 residues. Here the CDR3 reads CAISESKGGMNTEAFF. CDR3 DNA sequence: TGTGCCATCAGTGAGTCAAAAGGGGGCATGAACACTGAAGCTTTCTTT.

The chain combines TRBV2 with TRBJ2-1; 13 bases align to TRBD2. CDR1 and CDR2 from the germline V gene are SNHLY and FYNNEI. Losses at the gene ends were 6 bases for V and 1 base for J; bases not matched to a gene: 15. This CDR3 is built from 20 residues. The CDR3 spells CASSSAGTSGVRGSYNEQFF. CDR3 coding DNA: TGTGCCAGCAGCTCGGCCGGGACTAGCGGGGTACGAGGATCCTACAATGAGCAGTTCTTC.

The CDR3 protein is CASSSTLSVTEAFF. The CDR3, as DNA: TGTGCCAGCAGCTCGACTCTTTCGGTCACTGAAGCTTTCTTT. The chain recombines TRBV7-2 with TRBJ1-1, with D uncertain. V was shortened by 4 bases and J by 4 bases, with 13 bases between the two germline ends. The CDR3 sequence is 14 residues long. Germline-derived CDR1 and CDR2 are SGHTA and FQGNSA.

The genes are TRBV19 and TRBJ2-3; D not certain. Germline values: CDR1 LNHDA, CDR2 SQIVND (reference sequence). With 4 bases removed from V and 0 bases from J, the gap between germline ends came to 8 bases. This CDR3 has 14 residues. The CDR3 DNA reads TGTGCCAGTAGTAAAACATCCAGCACAGATACGCAGTATTTT. It encodes CASSKTSSTDTQYF.

This clone has a handful of counts. The rearrangement uses TRBV18 and TRBJ1-5; D gene unclear. Trimming removed 6 bases from V and 8 bases from J, with 14 bases in between. The CDR3 runs 13 residues. Germline loops: CDR1 KGHSH, CDR2 LQKENI. The CDR3 DNA is TGTGCCAGCTCGCTAGAAGGCCCCAAGCCCCAGCATTTT. Translated: CASSLEGPKPQHF.

The genes are TRBV6-1 and TRBJ2-2; 8 nucleotides match TRBD1. V shed 6 bases and J 4 bases; nucleotides not matched to a gene: 4. This CDR3 comprises 14 residues. Germline V gene sequence: CDR1 MNHNS, CDR2 SASEGT. The CDR3 DNA sequence: TGTGCCAGCAGACCAGGGACAGGCACCGGGGAGCTGTTTTTT. It is translated as CASRPGTGTGELFF.

This clone was counted once. This chain connects TRBV6-1 to TRBJ1-2; D is uncertain. Germline CDR1 and CDR2: MNHNS and SASEGT. V was shortened by 2 bases and J by 7 bases, with 11 bases between the two germline ends. This CDR3 is 13 amino acids long. The CDR3 bases are TGTGCCAGCAGTGAACTAAACCAGGCTGGCTACACCTTC. Protein sequence: CASSELNQAGYTF.

The V and J genes are TRBV27 and TRBJ1-4, with D possibly matching TRBD1 (6 bases). V dropped 5 bases and J dropped 5 bases, with 12 bases sitting between them. Germline V gene data show CDR1 as MNHEY and CDR2 as SMNVEV (reference sequence). This CDR3 comprises 14 residues. The CDR3 loop reads CASSHDRQNEKLFF. Here the CDR3 DNA reads TGTGCCAGCAGTCACGACAGGCAGAATGAAAAACTGTTTTTT.

The chain carries TRBV6-5 and TRBJ1-4, with 7 bases lining up with TRBD1. The trim removed 6 bases at V and 7 bases at J, leaving 11 bases unmatched. The CDR3 runs to 15 residues. Germline-derived CDR1 and CDR2 are MNHEY and SVGAGI. The CDR3 sequence: CASRRTTGRGEKLFF. The CDR3 DNA reads as TGTGCCAGCAGACGGACGACAGGGAGAGGTGAAAAACTGTTTTTT.